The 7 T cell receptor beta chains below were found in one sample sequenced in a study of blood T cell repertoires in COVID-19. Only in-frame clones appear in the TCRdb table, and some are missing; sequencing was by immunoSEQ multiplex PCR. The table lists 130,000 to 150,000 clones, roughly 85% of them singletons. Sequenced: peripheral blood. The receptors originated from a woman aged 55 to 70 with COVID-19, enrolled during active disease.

The CDR3 here is CARSLPQGSNTGELFF. The CDR3 DNA sequence: TGTGCCAGAAGCTTACCCCAGGGATCGAACACCGGGGAGCTGTTTTTT. The chain joins TRBV5-3 to TRBJ2-2; TRBD1 might be the D (5 bases). TRBV5-3 counts as an open reading frame of uncertain function. V was trimmed by 2 bases and J by 0 bases, leaving 11 bases between them. This CDR3 is built from 16 residues.

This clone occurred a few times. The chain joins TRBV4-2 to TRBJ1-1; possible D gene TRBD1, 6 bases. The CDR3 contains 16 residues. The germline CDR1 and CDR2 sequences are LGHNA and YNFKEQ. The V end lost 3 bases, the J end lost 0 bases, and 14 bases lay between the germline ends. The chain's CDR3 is CASSHLKGEMNTEAFF. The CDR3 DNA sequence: TGTGCCAGCAGCCACCTTAAGGGGGAAATGAACACTGAAGCTTTCTTT.

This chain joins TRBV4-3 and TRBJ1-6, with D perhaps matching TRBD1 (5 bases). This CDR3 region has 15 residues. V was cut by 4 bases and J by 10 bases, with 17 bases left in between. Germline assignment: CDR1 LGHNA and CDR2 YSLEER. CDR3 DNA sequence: TGCGCCAGCAGCCCTACCGGACCTAGGGGATCACCCCTCCACTTT. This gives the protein CASSPTGPRGSPLHF.

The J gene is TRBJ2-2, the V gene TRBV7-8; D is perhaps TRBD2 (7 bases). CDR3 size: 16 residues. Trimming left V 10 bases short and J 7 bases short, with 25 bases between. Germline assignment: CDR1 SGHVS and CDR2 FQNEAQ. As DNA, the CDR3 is TGTGCCAACCCCCCCGCGGGGGCCCCCGAGCTCGGGGAGCTGTTTTTT. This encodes CANPPAGAPELGELFF.

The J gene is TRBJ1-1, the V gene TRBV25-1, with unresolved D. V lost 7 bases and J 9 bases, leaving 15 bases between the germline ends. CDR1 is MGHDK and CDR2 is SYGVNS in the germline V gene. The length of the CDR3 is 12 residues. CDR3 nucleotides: TGTGCCAGCACCCTCGGTGGAGGGAAAGCTTTCTTT. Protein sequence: CASTLGGGKAFF. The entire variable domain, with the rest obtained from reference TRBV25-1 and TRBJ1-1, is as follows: EADIYQTPRYLVIGTGKKITLECSQTMGHDKMYWYQQDPGMELHLIHYSYGVNSTEKGDLSSESTVSRIRTEHFPLTLESARPSHTSQYLCASTLGGGKAFFGQGTRLTVV.

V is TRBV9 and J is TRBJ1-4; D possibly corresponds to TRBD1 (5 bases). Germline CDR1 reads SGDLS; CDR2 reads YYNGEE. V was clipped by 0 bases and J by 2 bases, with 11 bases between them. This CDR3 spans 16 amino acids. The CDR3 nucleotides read TGTGCCAGCAGCGTAGGAATGACAGTGACTAATGAAAAACTGTTTTTT. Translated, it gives CASSVGMTVTNEKLFF.

The CDR3 DNA reads as TGTGCCAGCAGCCCAACCGCCGGGACAGGGGGAACCGGGGAGCTGTTTTTT. Translated: CASSPTAGTGGTGELFF. V usage is TRBV13 and J usage is TRBJ2-2; 11 bases are shared with TRBD1. With 5 bases clipped from V and 5 bases from J, the junction kept 10 bases outside the gene matches. Germline V gene lookup returns CDR1 PRHDT and CDR2 FYEKMQ (reference sequence). The CDR3 sequence is 17 residues long.